The T cell receptor beta chain under discussion was sequenced for a study of blood T cell repertoires in COVID-19. Overall study: Sites in the United States, Italy and Spain provided acute and convalescent COVID-19 samples. In each case, the material was cDNA or gDNA derived from T cells, B-cell-depleted T cells, or PBMCs.

Original processing notes: Reference gene primer amplification gave nucleated cell count estimates. Produced via immunoSEQ multiplex PCR; TCRdb's table is partial and in-frame only. V, J and clone size reflect that table, while D and trimming were determined from the DNA. This sample carries around 250,000 clones, about 82% of them seen once, and the ten largest clones take 9% to 15%. V lost 5 bases to trimming and J lost 3 bases; unmatched junction nucleotides: 6. This CDR3 contains 15 residues. The germline CDR1 and CDR2 sequences are SGHAT and FQDESV (reference sequence). The specimen was peripheral blood. V and J are TRBV11-1 and TRBJ2-5, with 10 bases matching TRBD1. The sequence was obtained from a man aged 80 or over with acute or convalescent COVID-19. The CDR3 loop is CASSTWTGGEETQYF. In nucleotides, the CDR3 is TGTGCCAGCAGCACCTGGACAGGGGGGGAAGAGACCCAGTACTTC.